This record concerns one T cell receptor beta chain sequence. Assay used: immunoSEQ multiplex PCR; TCRdb lists only in-frame clones, some missing. The table shows 40,000 to 55,000 clones, with less than 95% occurring only once. These data are taken from a study of T cell changes during pregnancy in multiple sclerosis. The V gene end was trimmed by 3 bases and the J gene end by 0 bases; junction bases not matched to a gene: 6. Looked up from germline, CDR1 is SEHNR and CDR2 is FQNEAQ (reference sequence). The CDR3 has 16 residues. The sequence was obtained from a female donor with multiple sclerosis, enrolled in a pregnancy study. The genes are TRBV7-9 and TRBJ2-3; TRBD1 agrees at 7 bases. The sample consisted of CD4+ T cells from peripheral blood mononuclear cells, taken in the third trimester of pregnancy. CDR3 in amino acids: CASSLTGTTSTDTQYF. For the CDR3, the DNA is TGTGCCAGCAGCTTGACAGGGACAACTAGCACAGATACGCAGTATTTT. Drawing the rest from reference TRBV7-9 and TRBJ2-3, the complete variable domain is DTGVSQNPRHKITKRGQNVTFRCDPISEHNRLYWYRQTLGQGPEFLTYFQNEAQLEKSRLLSDRFSAERPKGSFSTLEIQRTEQGDSAMYLCASSLTGTTSTDTQYFGPGTRLTVL.